The present entry profiles one T cell receptor beta chain with its context. The data were obtained in a study of blood T cells in healthy people across ages. Combining a sample-barcoded 5' primer with a J-beta primer mix, a second PCR ran for roughly 7 to 12 cycles. TCRdb re-called the 5' RACE reads with MiXCR, one entry per CDR3 protein. The table has 750,000 or so distinct CDR3 sequences, around 25% seen once; the top ten hold 9.4%. CDR3 length: 15 residues. Germline V CDR1 and CDR2: LGHNA, YSLEER. These data were likewise used in another study, on T cells of mothers and their children.

The sample consisted of blood. This sequence originates from a boy younger than 18 in good health. The genes are TRBV4-3 and TRBJ2-1, with unresolved D. The DNA matches TRBJ2-7 better at its end, which makes the J call doubtful. The CDR3 spells CASSQDEARTYEQYF. CDR3 nucleotide sequence: TGCGCCAGCAGCCAAGATGAGGCCAGGACCTACGAGCAGTACTTC.